This TCR beta chain was sequenced for a study of beta chain features in type 1 diabetes. The study reverse transcribed the entire isolated RNA, so it sequenced expressed TCRB transcripts. Here immunoSEQ multiplex PCR was the method, and the copy in TCRdb shows in-frame clones only, minus some. Among hundreds of thousands of clones listed, around an eighth were seen once. Of note for this clone: The target antigen is unknown.

The study, taken as a whole, reports: A potential influence of HLA type upon TCRB rearrangement remained unresolved herein. It was possible that PCR favored shorter templates, equally so in patients and controls. Shorter TCRB CDR3s, moderately but significantly so, marked every one of the four CD4+ subsets in Type 1 diabetes patients.

The CDR3 runs to 14 residues. Trimming stripped 2 bases from V and 8 bases from J, with 15 bases between. The germline gives CDR1 SGHTA, CDR2 FQGTGA. This sequence originates from a man aged 18 to 35 with type 1 diabetes. This chain joins TRBV7-3 and TRBJ1-2, with D hard to call. Sequencing used naive CD4+ T cells from blood. The CDR3 region is CASSLERQDSGYTF. The CDR3 region has the DNA TGTGCCAGCAGCTTAGAGCGCCAGGACTCGGGCTACACCTTC.